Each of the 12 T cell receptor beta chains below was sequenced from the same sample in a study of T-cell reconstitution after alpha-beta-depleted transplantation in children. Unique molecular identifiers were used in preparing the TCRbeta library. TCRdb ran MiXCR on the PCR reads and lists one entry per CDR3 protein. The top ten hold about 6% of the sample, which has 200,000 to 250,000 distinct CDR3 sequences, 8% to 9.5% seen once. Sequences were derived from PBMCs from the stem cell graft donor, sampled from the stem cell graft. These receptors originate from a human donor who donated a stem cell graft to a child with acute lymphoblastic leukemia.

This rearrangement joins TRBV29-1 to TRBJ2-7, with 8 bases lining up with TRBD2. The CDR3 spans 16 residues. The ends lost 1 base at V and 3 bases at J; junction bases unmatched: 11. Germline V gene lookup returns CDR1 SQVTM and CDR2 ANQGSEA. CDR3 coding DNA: TGCAGCGTTGAAGGGACCCCGGGAGGGGGTTACTACGAGCAGTACTTC. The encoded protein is CSVEGTPGGGYYEQYF.

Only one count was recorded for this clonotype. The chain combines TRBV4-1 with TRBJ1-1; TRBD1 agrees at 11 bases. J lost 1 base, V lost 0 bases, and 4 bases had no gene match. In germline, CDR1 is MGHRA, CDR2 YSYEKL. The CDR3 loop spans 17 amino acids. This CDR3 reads CASSQDPGTGGNTEAFF. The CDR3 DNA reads TGCGCCAGCAGCCAAGATCCCGGGACAGGGGGGAACACTGAAGCTTTCTTT.

The CDR3 region has the DNA TGCGCCAGCAGCATAGGGGACAAGACTAACTATGGCTACACCTTC. Its translation: CASSIGDKTNYGYTF. The gene calls are TRBV5-1 and TRBJ1-2, with a possible D match to TRBD1 (6 bases). The CDR3 covers 15 residues. Trimming took off 4 bases at V and 0 bases at J, with 13 bases between the two ends. Germline CDR1 reads SGHRS; CDR2 reads YFSETQ.

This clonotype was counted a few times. Here the CDR3 DNA reads TGTGCCAGCAGCTTGCTAGCCTCATACCAAGAGACCCAGTACTTC. Translation gives CASSLLASYQETQYF. The chain employs TRBV7-9 and TRBJ2-5; D perhaps matches TRBD2 (5 bases). V shed 3 bases and J shed 0 bases, with 11 bases lying between them. The CDR3 runs to 15 residues. The germline CDR1 and CDR2 sequences are SEHNR and FQNEAQ (reference sequence).

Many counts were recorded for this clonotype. Written as DNA, the CDR3 is TGCAGCGTTGGGGTCCCGAACTATGGCTACACCTTC. Its protein is CSVGVPNYGYTF. The V call is TRBV29-1, the J call TRBJ1-2; D remains ambiguous. The CDR3 extends over 12 amino acids. Germline-derived CDR1 and CDR2 are SQVTM and ANQGSEA. Trimming took 4 bases from V and 2 from J, leaving 8 bases between them.

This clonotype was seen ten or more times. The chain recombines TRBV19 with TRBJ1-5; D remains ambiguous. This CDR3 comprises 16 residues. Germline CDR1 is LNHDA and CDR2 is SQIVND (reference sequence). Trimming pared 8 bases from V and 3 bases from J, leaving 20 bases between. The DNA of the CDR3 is TGTGCCAGTGCAAAAATCAAGACACTATACAATCAGCCCCAGCATTTT. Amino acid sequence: CASAKIKTLYNQPQHF.

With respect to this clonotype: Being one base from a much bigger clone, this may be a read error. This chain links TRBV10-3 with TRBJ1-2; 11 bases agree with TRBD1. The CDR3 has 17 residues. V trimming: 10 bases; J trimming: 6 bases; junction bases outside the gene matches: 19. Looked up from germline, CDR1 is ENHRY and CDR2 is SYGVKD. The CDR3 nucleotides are TGTGCCAACACCTCTACCGGGACAGGGGGGAAAGGGAATGGCTACACCTTC. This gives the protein CANTSTGTGGKGNGYTF.

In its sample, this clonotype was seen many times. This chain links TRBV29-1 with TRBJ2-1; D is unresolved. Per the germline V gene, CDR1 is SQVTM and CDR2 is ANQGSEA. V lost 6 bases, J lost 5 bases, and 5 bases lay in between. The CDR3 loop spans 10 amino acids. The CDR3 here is CSVINNEQFF. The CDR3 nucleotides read TGCAGCGTCATCAACAATGAGCAGTTCTTC.

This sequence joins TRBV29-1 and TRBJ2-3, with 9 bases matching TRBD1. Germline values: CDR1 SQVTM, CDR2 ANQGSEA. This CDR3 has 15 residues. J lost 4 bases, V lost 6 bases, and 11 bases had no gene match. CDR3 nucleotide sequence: TGCAGCGTGGCCCAGAGTAGGACAGGGGCAGATACGCAGTATTTT. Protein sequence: CSVAQSRTGADTQYF.

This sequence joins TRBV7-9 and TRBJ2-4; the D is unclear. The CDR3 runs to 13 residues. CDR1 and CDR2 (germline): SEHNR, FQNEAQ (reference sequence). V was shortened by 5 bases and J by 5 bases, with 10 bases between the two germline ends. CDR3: CASSPLAQNIQYF. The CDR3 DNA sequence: TGTGCCAGCAGCCCGCTCGCCCAAAACATTCAGTACTTC.

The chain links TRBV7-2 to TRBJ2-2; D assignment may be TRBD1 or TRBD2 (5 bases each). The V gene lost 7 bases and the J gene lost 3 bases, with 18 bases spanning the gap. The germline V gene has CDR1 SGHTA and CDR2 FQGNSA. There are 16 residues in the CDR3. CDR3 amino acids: CASNRPGLQDTGELFF. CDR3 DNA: TGTGCCAGCAACCGGCCGGGGCTCCAGGACACCGGGGAGCTGTTTTTT.

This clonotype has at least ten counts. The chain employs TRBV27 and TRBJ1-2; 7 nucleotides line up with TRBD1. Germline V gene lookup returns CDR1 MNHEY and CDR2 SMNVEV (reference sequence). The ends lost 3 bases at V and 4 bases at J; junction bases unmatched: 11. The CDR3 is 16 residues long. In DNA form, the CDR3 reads TGTGCCAGCAGTTTGATCCCCCGACAGGGAGCCTATGGCTACACCTTC. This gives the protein CASSLIPRQGAYGYTF.